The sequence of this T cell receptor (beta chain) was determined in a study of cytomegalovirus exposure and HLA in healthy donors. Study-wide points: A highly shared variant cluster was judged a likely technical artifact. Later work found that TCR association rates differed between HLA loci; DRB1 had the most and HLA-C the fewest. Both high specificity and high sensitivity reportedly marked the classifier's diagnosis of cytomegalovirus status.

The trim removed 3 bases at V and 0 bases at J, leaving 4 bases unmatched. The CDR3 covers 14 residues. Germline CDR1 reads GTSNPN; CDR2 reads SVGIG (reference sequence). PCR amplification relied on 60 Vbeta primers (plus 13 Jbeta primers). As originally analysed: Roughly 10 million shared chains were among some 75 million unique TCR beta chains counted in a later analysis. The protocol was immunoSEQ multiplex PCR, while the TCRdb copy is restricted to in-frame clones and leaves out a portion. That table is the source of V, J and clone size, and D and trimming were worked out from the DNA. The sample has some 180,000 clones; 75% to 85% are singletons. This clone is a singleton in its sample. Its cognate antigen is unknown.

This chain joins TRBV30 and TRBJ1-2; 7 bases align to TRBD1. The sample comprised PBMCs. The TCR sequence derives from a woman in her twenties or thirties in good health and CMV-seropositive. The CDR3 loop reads CAWSPQGANYGYTF. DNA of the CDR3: TGTGCCTGGAGCCCGCAGGGGGCTAACTATGGCTACACCTTC.